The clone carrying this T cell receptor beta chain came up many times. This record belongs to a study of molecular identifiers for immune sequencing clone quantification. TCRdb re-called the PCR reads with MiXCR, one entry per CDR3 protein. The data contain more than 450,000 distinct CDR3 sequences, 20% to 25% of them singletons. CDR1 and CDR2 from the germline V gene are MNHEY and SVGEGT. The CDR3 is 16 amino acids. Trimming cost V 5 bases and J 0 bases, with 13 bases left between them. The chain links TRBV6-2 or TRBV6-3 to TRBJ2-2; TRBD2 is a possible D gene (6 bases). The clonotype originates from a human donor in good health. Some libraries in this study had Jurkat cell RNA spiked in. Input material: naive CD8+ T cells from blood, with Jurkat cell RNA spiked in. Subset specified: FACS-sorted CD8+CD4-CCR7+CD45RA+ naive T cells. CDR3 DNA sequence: TGTGCCAGCAGTCCTTGGGAGGTAACGAACACCGGGGAGCTGTTTTTT. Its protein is CASSPWEVTNTGELFF.